Below are 8 T cell receptor beta chains sequenced from a single sample in a study of beta chain features in type 1 diabetes. Sequencing targeted expressed TCRB transcripts, as all isolated RNA had been reverse transcribed. Profiling relied on immunoSEQ multiplex PCR, and the TCRdb table lists in-frame clones only, not all of them. Of 130,000 or so clones detected, about 10% appear once; the ten largest clones hold around 0.7%. Study-wide points: Type 1 diabetes patients showed a moderate but significant shortening of TCRB CDR3s in all four CD4+ subsets.

These receptors are not linked to any known antigen. Sequenced material: central memory CD4+ T cells from blood. These receptor sequences come from a man aged 30 to 45 with type 1 diabetes.

The chain carries TRBV2 and TRBJ1-1, with D unclear. This CDR3 region has 13 residues. Deletions cut 6 bases from V and 0 bases from J, with 8 bases between. Germline V gene lookup returns CDR1 SNHLY and CDR2 FYNNEI. CDR3 DNA sequence: TGTGCCAGCAGCGCGGACTTGAACACTGAAGCTTTCTTT. Protein sequence: CASSADLNTEAFF.

This chain joins TRBV2 and TRBJ2-5; TRBD1 is a possible D gene (5 bases). Trimming removed 2 bases from V and 10 bases from J, with 14 bases in between. Germline assignment: CDR1 SNHLY and CDR2 FYNNEI. The CDR3 totals 13 residues. CDR3 coding DNA: TGTGCCAGCAGTGAATCAGGGAAGGTTGGCCAGTACTTC. Translated, it gives CASSESGKVGQYF.

The sample holds a few counts of this clone. The rearrangement uses TRBV9 and TRBJ1-1; 7 bases match TRBD1. CDR3 length: 13 amino acids. CDR1 is SGDLS and CDR2 is YYNGEE in the germline V gene. V was pared by 5 bases and J by 4 bases, with 5 bases of the junction left unmatched. The CDR3 here is CASSRGQLTEAFF. The CDR3 coding sequence is TGTGCCAGCAGTAGGGGACAGCTCACTGAAGCTTTCTTT.

The chain joins TRBV28 to TRBJ2-3, with D perhaps TRBD2 (5 bases). The CDR3 consists of 14 residues. V dropped 7 bases and J dropped 5 bases, with 16 bases sitting between them. Germline V gene data show CDR1 as MDHEN and CDR2 as SYDVKM. This chain's CDR3 is CASTTSGRKDTQYF. CDR3 bases: TGTGCCAGCACCACATCGGGAAGGAAAGATACGCAGTATTTT. The full variable domain, rest sourced from reference TRBV28 and TRBJ2-3, is DVKVTQSSRYLVKRTGEKVFLECVQDMDHENMFWYRQDPGLGLRLIYFSYDVKMKEKGDIPEGYSVSREKKERFSLILESASTNQTSMYLCASTTSGRKDTQYFGPGTRLTVL.

This clone has a handful of counts. This chain links TRBV29-1 with TRBJ2-3; 9 bases are a match to TRBD2. CDR1 and CDR2 from the germline V gene are SQVTM and ANQGSEA. Trimming took 6 bases from V and 4 from J; bases not matched to a gene: 14. This CDR3 spans 16 amino acids. For the CDR3, the DNA is TGCAGCGTCTTGGAAGGCGCGGGGGGGCGTGCAGATACGCAGTATTTT. Protein sequence: CSVLEGAGGRADTQYF.

V gene TRBV10-3 combines with J gene TRBJ2-3; D is perhaps TRBD1 (6 bases). The germline V and J ends were trimmed by 7 bases and 4 bases, with 6 bases remaining between them. The CDR3 has 11 amino acids. Germline CDR1 is ENHRY and CDR2 is SYGVKD. Here the CDR3 reads CAIKGADTQYF. The CDR3 region has the DNA TGTGCCATCAAGGGGGCAGATACGCAGTATTTT.

The chain carries TRBV5-1 and TRBJ2-5, with TRBD2 matching 8 bases. J was trimmed by 5 bases and V by 1 base; bases with no gene match: 7. The length of the CDR3 is 15 residues. CDR1 SGHRS and CDR2 YFSETQ come from the germline V gene. The CDR3 reads CASSLNSGVGETQYF. The CDR3 nucleotides read TGCGCCAGCAGCTTGAATAGCGGGGTAGGGGAGACCCAGTACTTC. The whole variable domain, filled in from reference TRBV5-1 and TRBJ2-5, reads KAGVTQTPRYLIKTRGQQVTLSCSPISGHRSVSWYQQTPGQGLQFLFEYFSETQRNKGNFPGRFSGRQFSNSRSEMNVSTLELGDSALYLCASSLNSGVGETQYFGPGTRLLVL.

This clone was seen a handful of times. The chain carries TRBV7-2 and TRBJ2-7, with 9 bases identical to TRBD1. Germline V gives CDR1 SGHTA, CDR2 FQGNSA. The CDR3 sequence is 13 residues long. After removal of 6 bases from V and 4 bases from J, the junction contained 4 bases not matched to a gene. CDR3 DNA sequence: TGTGCCAGCAGTCGGACAGGGGTGTACGAGCAGTACTTC. It is translated as CASSRTGVYEQYF. The full variable domain, in which reference TRBV7-2 and TRBJ2-7 provide the parts outside the CDR3, is GAGVSQSPSNKVTEKGKDVELRCDPISGHTALYWYRQSLGQGLEFLIYFQGNSAPDKSGLPSDRFSAERTGGSVSTLTIQRTQQEDSAVYLCASSRTGVYEQYFGPGTRLTVT.